These 2 T cell receptor beta chains share one sample of origin, sequenced in a study of cytomegalovirus exposure and HLA in healthy donors. PCR amplification relied on 60 Vbeta primers (plus 13 Jbeta primers). TCRdb's table, derived via immunoSEQ multiplex PCR, lists solely in-frame clones and lacks some. The sample includes around 190,000 clones, less than 80% seen only once; the top ten take under 0.9%. The sample comprised PBMCs. Receptors originate from a woman in her thirties or forties in good health and CMV-seronegative.

The chain recombines TRBV5-1 with TRBJ2-1; 13 nucleotides line up with TRBD2. The germline CDR1 and CDR2 sequences are SGHRS and YFSETQ. The CDR3 spans 17 residues. J was trimmed by 7 bases and V by 2 bases; bases with no gene match: 9. The CDR3 DNA sequence: TGCGCCAGCAGCTTTAAGACTAGCGGGAGGCCCGGGAATGAGCAGTTCTTC. Its translation: CASSFKTSGRPGNEQFF. The full variable domain, its missing parts supplied by reference TRBV5-1 and TRBJ2-1, is KAGVTQTPRYLIKTRGQQVTLSCSPISGHRSVSWYQQTPGQGLQFLFEYFSETQRNKGNFPGRFSGRQFSNSRSEMNVSTLELGDSALYLCASSFKTSGRPGNEQFFGPGTRLTVL.

The DNA of the CDR3 is TGTGCCAGCAGCGTACAGGGTAGGGGGACTGAAGCTTTCTTT. Translated: CASSVQGRGTEAFF. The chain links TRBV9 to TRBJ1-1; maybe TRBD1 (6 bases). The CDR3 contains 14 residues. The germline CDR1 and CDR2 sequences are SGDLS and YYNGEE. The ends were cut back, 1 base at V and 5 bases at J, with 12 bases in the middle. Filled out from reference TRBV9 and TRBJ1-1, the complete variable domain reads DSGVTQTPKHLITATGQRVTLRCSPRSGDLSVYWYQQSLDQGLQFLIQYYNGEERAKGNILERFSAQQFPDLHSELNLSSLELGDSALYFCASSVQGRGTEAFFGQGTRLTVV.